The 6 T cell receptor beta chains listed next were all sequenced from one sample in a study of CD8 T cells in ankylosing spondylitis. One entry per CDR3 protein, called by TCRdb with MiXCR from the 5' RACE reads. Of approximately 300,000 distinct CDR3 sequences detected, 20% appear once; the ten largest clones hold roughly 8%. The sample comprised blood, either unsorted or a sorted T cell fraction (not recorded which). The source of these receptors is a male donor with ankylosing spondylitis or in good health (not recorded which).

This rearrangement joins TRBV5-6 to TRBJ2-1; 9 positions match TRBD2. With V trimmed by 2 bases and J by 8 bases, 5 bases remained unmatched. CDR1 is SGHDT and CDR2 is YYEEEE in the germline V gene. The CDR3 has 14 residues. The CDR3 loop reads CASSLTRTSDEQFF. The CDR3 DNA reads TGTGCCAGCAGCTTAACCAGGACTAGCGATGAGCAGTTCTTC.

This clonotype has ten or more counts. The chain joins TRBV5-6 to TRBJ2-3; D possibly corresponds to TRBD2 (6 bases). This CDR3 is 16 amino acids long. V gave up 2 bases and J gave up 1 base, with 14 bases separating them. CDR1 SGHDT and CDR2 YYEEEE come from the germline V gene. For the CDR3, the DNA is TGTGCCAGCAGCTTTGGAAGCGGGCCACGCACAGATACGCAGTATTTT. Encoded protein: CASSFGSGPRTDTQYF.

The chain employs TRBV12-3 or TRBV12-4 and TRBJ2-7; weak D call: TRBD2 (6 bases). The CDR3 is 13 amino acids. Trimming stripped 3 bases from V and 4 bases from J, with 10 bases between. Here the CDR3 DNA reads TGTGCCAGCAGTTTTGGCGGGGTTTACGAGCAGTACGTC. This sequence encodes CASSFGGVYEQYV.

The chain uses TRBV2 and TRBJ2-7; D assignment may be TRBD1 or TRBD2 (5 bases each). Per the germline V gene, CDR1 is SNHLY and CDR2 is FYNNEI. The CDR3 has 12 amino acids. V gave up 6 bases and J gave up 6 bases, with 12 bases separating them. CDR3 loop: CASSPLGPEQYV. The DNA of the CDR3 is TGTGCCAGCAGCCCTTTGGGACCCGAGCAGTACGTC.

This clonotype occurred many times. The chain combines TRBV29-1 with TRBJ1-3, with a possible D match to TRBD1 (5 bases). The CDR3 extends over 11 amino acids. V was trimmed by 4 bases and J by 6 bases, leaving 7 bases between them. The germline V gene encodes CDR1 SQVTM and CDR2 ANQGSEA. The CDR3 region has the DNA TGCAGCGTTGTCAGGGAAAACACCATATATTTT. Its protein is CSVVRENTIYF.

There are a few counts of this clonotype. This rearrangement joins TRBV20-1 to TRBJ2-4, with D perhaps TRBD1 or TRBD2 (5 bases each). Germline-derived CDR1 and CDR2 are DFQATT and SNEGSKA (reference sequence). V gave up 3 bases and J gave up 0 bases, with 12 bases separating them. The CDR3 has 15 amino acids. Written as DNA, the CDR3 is TGCAGTGCTAGTGGGACGGATCTAGCCAAAAACATTCAGTACTTC. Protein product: CSASGTDLAKNIQYF.